The 30 T cell receptor beta chains below were found in one sample sequenced in a study of T cell repertoires in cytomegalovirus infection. Their target antigens are unknown. TCRdb reprocessed the reads via MiXCR and lists one record per CDR3 protein. Of around 750,000 distinct CDR3 sequences listed, 32% are singletons. Sample: cultured CD8+ T cells from PBMCs, taken from culture after CMV antigen stimulation. Receptor source: a human donor in good health (CMV status not recorded). Some clones in this sample may be carry-over from other donors' samples.

The chain has TRBV7-4 and TRBJ2-1; D perhaps matches TRBD2 (6 bases). The V gene lost 0 bases and the J gene lost 4 bases, with 16 bases spanning the gap. CDR1 and CDR2 from the germline V gene are SGHVT and SQSDAQ. There are 17 residues in the CDR3. CDR3 sequence reads: CASSLAGGGARYNEQFF. The CDR3 DNA reads as TGTGCCAGCAGCTTAGCGGGTGGAGGGGCGAGATACAATGAGCAGTTCTTC.

This clonotype was seen a handful of times. The gene calls are TRBV6-1 and TRBJ2-2; D gene unclear. This CDR3 is 17 amino acids long. The germline V gene encodes CDR1 MNHNS and CDR2 SASEGT. V lost 1 base and J lost 1, with 13 bases in between. CDR3 nucleotide sequence: TGTGCCAGCAGTGAAGTGCGGCGAGGATGGAACACCGGGGAGCTGTTTTTT. It encodes CASSEVRRGWNTGELFF.

This sequence joins TRBV6-2 or TRBV6-3 and TRBJ1-2; D is ambiguous. Trimming shortened V by 2 bases and J by 5 bases, and 12 bases separated the two germline ends. The CDR3 runs 14 residues. In germline, CDR1 is MNHEY, CDR2 SVGEGT. CDR3 DNA: TGTGCCAGCAGTTACGCAGGCAGTCCTTATGGCTACACCTTC. This translates into CASSYAGSPYGYTF.

The table lists this clonotype with a count of one. The chain recombines TRBV10-3 with TRBJ1-1; D ambiguous. Between the trimmed V and J ends, which lost 2 bases and 2 bases, there was a span of 6 bases. Germline V gene data show CDR1 as ENHRY and CDR2 as SYGVKD. CDR3 length: 13 residues. CDR3 amino acids: CAISEKLNTEAFF. The CDR3 DNA sequence: TGTGCCATCAGTGAGAAATTAAACACTGAAGCTTTCTTT.

V is TRBV6-2 or TRBV6-3 and J is TRBJ1-1, with 8 bases fitting TRBD1. Germline lookup yields CDR1 MNHEY and CDR2 SVGEGT. Germline trimming cut 6 bases from V and 9 bases from J; bases unmatched to any gene: 6. The CDR3 loop spans 12 amino acids. The CDR3 nucleotides are TGTGCCAGCAGACTGGACAGGGTCAAAGCTTTCTTT. This sequence encodes CASRLDRVKAFF.

This chain links TRBV2 with TRBJ2-5; the match to TRBD2 covers 11 bases. Germline values: CDR1 SNHLY, CDR2 FYNNEI. Losses at the gene ends were 10 bases for V and 5 bases for J; bases not matched to a gene: 6. This CDR3 region has 13 residues. The CDR3 here is CAILAGGLETQYF. CDR3 sequence (DNA): TGTGCCATCTTAGCGGGGGGGCTTGAGACCCAGTACTTC. The variable domain in full, with the rest retrieved from reference TRBV2 and TRBJ2-5, is EPEVTQTPSHQVTQMGQEVILRCVPISNHLYFYWYRQILGQKVEFLVSFYNNEISEKSEIFDDQFSVERPDGSNFTLKIRSTKLEDSAMYFCAILAGGLETQYFGPGTRLLVL.

This clonotype has a count of ten or more. The chain employs TRBV7-8 and TRBJ1-2; 10 nucleotides match TRBD1. Germline CDR1 reads SGHVS; CDR2 reads FQNEAQ. The V segment lost 5 bases and the J segment 4 bases; nucleotides outside the gene matches: 13. CDR3 size: 17 residues. The CDR3 loop is CASSPFPGQGTGYGYTF. DNA of the CDR3: TGTGCCAGCAGCCCTTTTCCGGGACAGGGGACGGGCTATGGCTACACCTTC.

V and J are TRBV15 and TRBJ1-4, with TRBD1 as a possible D gene (6 bases). The V end was cut by 0 bases, the J end by 3 bases, with 20 bases between. Germline CDR1 reads LNHNV; CDR2 reads YYDKDF (reference sequence). CDR3 length: 19 residues. Written as DNA, the CDR3 is TGTGCCACCAGCAGAGATCCCTCTATCTTTAGGGGGGCTAATGAAAAACTGTTTTTT. Translation: CATSRDPSIFRGANEKLFF.

The CDR3 here is CASSSDFLSGNTIYF. CDR3 DNA sequence: TGTGCCAGCAGCTCCGACTTCCTCTCTGGAAACACCATATATTTT. This chain uses TRBV13 with TRBJ1-3; D is undetermined. This CDR3 is built from 15 residues. Germline V CDR1 and CDR2: PRHDT, FYEKMQ (reference sequence). V lost 4 bases, J lost 0 bases, and 10 bases lay in between.

This clonotype was seen ten or more times. The V and J genes are TRBV7-6 and TRBJ2-2; D is unclear. This CDR3 comprises 15 residues. The germline CDR1 and CDR2 sequences are SGHVS and FNYEAQ. Trimming stripped 3 bases from V and 2 bases from J, with 10 bases between. The DNA of the CDR3 is TGTGCCAGCAGCTTCCGGCGTAGTAACACCGGGGAGCTGTTTTTT. Translated: CASSFRRSNTGELFF.

This clonotype has a single count. It may be a read error: a sequence one base away is much more abundant. The chain is built from TRBV12-3 or TRBV12-4 and TRBJ2-1, with unresolved D. This CDR3 is built from 11 residues. The CDR3 bases are TGTGCCGGCAGTCTTGTGGATGAGCAGTTCTTC. Its protein is CAGSLVDEQFF.

This clonotype was found a few times. This chain links TRBV5-6 with TRBJ2-7; D call uncertain. The CDR3 totals 14 residues. Germline V gene sequence: CDR1 SGHDT, CDR2 YYEEEE. Trimming took off 4 bases at V and 3 bases at J, with 14 bases between the two ends. In DNA, the CDR3 is TGTGCCAGCAGCCCGGGTGGGCCGATCTACGAGCAGTACTTC. This sequence encodes CASSPGGPIYEQYF.

This clonotype showed up just a few times. The rearrangement links TRBV11-3 to TRBJ2-1; D perhaps matches TRBD2 (6 bases). The CDR3 is made up of 16 amino acids. Germline assignment: CDR1 SGHNT and CDR2 YENEEA. Trimming took off 0 bases at V and 2 bases at J, with 11 bases between the two ends. CDR3 bases: TGTGCCAGCAGCTTAGACGGGGGTTCAGCCTACAATGAGCAGTTCTTC. It encodes CASSLDGGSAYNEQFF.

The chain joins TRBV7-9 to TRBJ1-5, with TRBD1 matching 8 bases. The CDR3 length is 17 residues. Trimming removed 5 bases from V and 3 bases from J; junction bases left unmatched: 12. Per the germline V gene, CDR1 is SEHNR and CDR2 is FQNEAQ (reference sequence). The CDR3 DNA is TGTGCCAGCAGCCTCGAATTCCAGGGGGCCGACAATCAGCCCCAGCATTTT. Translated: CASSLEFQGADNQPQHF.

This clonotype came up many times. The chain joins TRBV7-9 to TRBJ1-2, with TRBD1 as a possible D gene (5 bases). Trimming stripped 1 base from V and 8 bases from J, with 23 bases between. Germline values: CDR1 SEHNR, CDR2 FQNEAQ (reference sequence). This CDR3 spans 17 amino acids. Here the CDR3 reads CASSLDSGQGLNLGYTF. The DNA for the CDR3 is TGTGCCAGCAGCTTAGATTCCGGGCAGGGTCTGAACTTGGGCTACACCTTC. Full variable domain (rest looked up from reference TRBV7-9 and TRBJ1-2): DTGVSQNPRHKITKRGQNVTFRCDPISEHNRLYWYRQTLGQGPEFLTYFQNEAQLEKSRLLSDRFSAERPKGSFSTLEIQRTEQGDSAMYLCASSLDSGQGLNLGYTFGSGTRLTVV.

The J gene is TRBJ2-1, the V gene TRBV12-3 or TRBV12-4; 9 bases map to TRBD2. Trimming removed 8 bases from V and 4 bases from J; junction bases left unmatched: 6. The CDR3 is 14 amino acids. The CDR3 DNA follows: TGTGCCAGCGGTTCGGCGGGGGGGTACAATGAGCAGTTCTTC. Its translation: CASGSAGGYNEQFF.

This chain joins TRBV19 and TRBJ1-5; D is unclear. The V gene lost 0 bases and the J gene lost 1 base, with 10 bases spanning the gap. Germline values: CDR1 LNHDA, CDR2 SQIVND (reference sequence). The CDR3 loop spans 16 amino acids. As DNA, the CDR3 is TGTGCCAGTAGTATAGAGCCAACGACAAGCAATCAGCCCCAGCATTTT. It yields the protein CASSIEPTTSNQPQHF.

Only a few counts were recorded for this clonotype. CDR3 amino acids: CASSQDLTGGYTEAFF. CDR3 bases: TGCGCCAGCAGCCAAGATTTAACAGGGGGTTATACTGAAGCTTTCTTT. The chain uses TRBV4-3 and TRBJ1-1; 8 bases map to TRBD1. The CDR3 length is 16 residues. CDR1 LGHNA and CDR2 YSLEER come from the germline V gene. V dropped 0 bases and J dropped 5; count of bases not matched to a gene: 8.

This chain uses TRBV20-1 with TRBJ2-1; no reliable D call. In germline, CDR1 is DFQATT, CDR2 SNEGSKA (reference sequence). Trimming removed 1 base from V and 6 bases from J, with 13 bases in between. The CDR3 is 14 amino acids. CDR3 DNA: TGCAGTGCTAGAGGAGGCTATCTGTTCAATGAGCAGTTCTTC. Protein product: CSARGGYLFNEQFF.

This clonotype was detected ten times or more. This sequence joins TRBV7-8 and TRBJ2-1; 10 bases fit TRBD2. CDR1 and CDR2 (germline): SGHVS, FQNEAQ. The CDR3 is 16 residues long. With V trimmed by 4 bases and J by 3 bases, 6 bases remained unmatched. The CDR3 reads CASSSLTSGDYNEQFF. CDR3 DNA sequence: TGTGCCAGCAGCTCCTTAACTAGCGGGGACTACAATGAGCAGTTCTTC.

This clonotype was found many times. The chain is built from TRBV3-1 and TRBJ2-5; D unclear. Trimming pared 0 bases from V and 2 bases from J, leaving 7 bases between. Germline V CDR1 and CDR2: LGHDT, YNNKEL (reference sequence). This CDR3 is built from 14 residues. Here the CDR3 DNA reads TGTGCCAGCAGCCAAGATCGGAATCAAGAGACCCAGTACTTC. Amino acid sequence: CASSQDRNQETQYF.

CDR3 amino acids: CASSVGLQELFF. CDR3 DNA sequence: TGTGCCAGCAGCGTCGGACTCCAGGAGCTGTTTTTT. The chain couples TRBV7-9 to TRBJ2-2; tentatively, D is TRBD2 (5 bases). This CDR3 is 12 amino acids long. V was clipped by 5 bases and J by 10 bases, with 11 bases between them. From germline, CDR1 is SEHNR and CDR2 FQNEAQ (reference sequence).

The chain couples TRBV6-2 or TRBV6-3 to TRBJ2-1; D call uncertain. This CDR3 has 12 amino acids. CDR1 and CDR2 from the germline V gene are MNHEY and SVGEGT. The germline V and J ends were trimmed by 2 bases and 10 bases, with 9 bases remaining between them. Here the CDR3 DNA reads TGTGCCAGCAGTTACCCGGACGGAGAGCAGTTCTTC. Translating gives CASSYPDGEQFF.

The table lists this clonotype with a few counts. The CDR3 sequence is CASSYSSGSYEQYV. CDR3 coding DNA: TGTGCCAGCAGTTACTCCAGCGGCAGCTACGAGCAGTACGTC. This chain links TRBV6-5 with TRBJ2-7; possibly TRBD2 for D (5 bases). This CDR3 is built from 14 residues. Between the trimmed V and J ends, which lost 0 bases and 3 bases, there was a span of 9 bases. Germline V gives CDR1 MNHEY, CDR2 SVGAGI.

The V call is TRBV20-1, the J call TRBJ1-1; D not resolved. The CDR3 has 11 residues. The ends were cut back, 6 bases at V and 2 bases at J, with 7 bases in the middle. CDR1 and CDR2 from the germline V gene are DFQATT and SNEGSKA (reference sequence). CDR3 amino acids: CSAPRNTEAFF. As DNA, the CDR3 is TGCAGTGCCCCTCGAAACACTGAAGCTTTCTTT.

This clonotype was detected only once. An end of the junction differs from the germline gene, which may be a read error. The chain links TRBV4-1 to TRBJ2-3, with TRBD1 as a possible D gene (8 bases). In germline, CDR1 is MGHRA, CDR2 YSYEKL. The CDR3 loop spans 15 amino acids. CDR3 loop: CTSSQEDREGDTQYF. The CDR3 DNA reads as TGCACCAGCAGCCAAGAGGACAGGGAGGGAGATACGCAGTATTTT.

The rearrangement joins TRBV5-5 to TRBJ2-1, with D perhaps matching TRBD2 (6 bases). The CDR3 covers 15 residues. V lost 6 bases to trimming and J lost 6 bases, with 19 bases between them. Germline CDR1 SGHKS, CDR2 YYEKEE (reference sequence). The CDR3 region has the DNA TGTGCCAGCACCTATGGTGCCCCTAGCGTCAATGAGCAGTTCTTC. Translated, it gives CASTYGAPSVNEQFF.

This chain uses TRBV5-1 with TRBJ1-3; D not resolved. The ends were cut back, 4 bases at V and 0 bases at J, with 11 bases in the middle. Per the germline V gene, CDR1 is SGHRS and CDR2 is YFSETQ. The CDR3 contains 15 residues. CDR3 sequence: CASSPRSSSGNTIYF. CDR3 sequence (DNA): TGCGCCAGCAGCCCCAGGTCCAGCTCTGGAAACACCATATATTTT.

The rearrangement joins TRBV27 to TRBJ2-2; D gene unclear. Trimming removed 3 bases at V and 7 bases at J, with 12 bases between. Germline CDR1 and CDR2: MNHEY and SMNVEV (reference sequence). The CDR3 spans 14 residues. The DNA of the CDR3 is TGTGCCAGCAGTTTCGACACCCTTAACGGGGAGCTGTTTTTT. The encoded protein is CASSFDTLNGELFF.

V is TRBV5-3 and J is TRBJ2-5, with TRBD1 as a possible D gene (6 bases). TRBV5-3 is given ORF status, its function remaining uncertain. Trimming stripped 8 bases from V and 5 bases from J, with 16 bases between. The CDR3 is made up of 13 amino acids. CDR3 nucleotide sequence: TGTGCCAGCAGCCCGGGGACACGCGAGACCCAGTACTTC. This translates into CASSPGTRETQYF.